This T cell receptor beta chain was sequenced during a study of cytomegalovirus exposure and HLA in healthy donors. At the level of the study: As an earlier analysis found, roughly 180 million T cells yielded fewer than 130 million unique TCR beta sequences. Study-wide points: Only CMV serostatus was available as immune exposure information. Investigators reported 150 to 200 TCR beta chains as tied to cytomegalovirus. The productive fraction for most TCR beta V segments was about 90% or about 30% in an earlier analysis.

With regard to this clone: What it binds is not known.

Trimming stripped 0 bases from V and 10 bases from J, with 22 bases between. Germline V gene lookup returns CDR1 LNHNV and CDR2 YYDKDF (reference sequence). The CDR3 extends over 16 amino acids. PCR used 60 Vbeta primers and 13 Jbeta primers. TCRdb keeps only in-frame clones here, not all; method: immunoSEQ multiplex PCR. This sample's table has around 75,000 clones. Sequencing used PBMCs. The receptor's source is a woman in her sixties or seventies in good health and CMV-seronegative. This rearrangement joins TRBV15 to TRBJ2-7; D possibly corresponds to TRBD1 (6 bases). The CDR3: CATSREGTSYLLRQYF. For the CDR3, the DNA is TGTGCCACCAGCAGAGAGGGGACATCGTACCTACTACGACAGTACTTC.